Listed below are T cell receptor beta chains from one sample, sequenced in a study of T-cell reconstitution after alpha-beta-depleted transplantation in children. TCRdb reanalysed the PCR reads using MiXCR and keeps one entry per CDR3 protein. This sample has about 440,000 distinct CDR3 sequences, with about 45% found just once. Material: PBMCs, obtained before TCRalphabeta/CD19-depleted stem cell transplant. These receptors were collected from a girl aged 2-10 years with aplastic anemia, due to receive a stem cell transplant. The CDR3 runs from the conserved cysteine through the conserved F or W. The D gene is left open where the match is weak. Part of the rows lack a size; the others show once, few, many or a class for expanded clones.

J gene	clone size	V gene	D gene	CDR3 DNA	CDR3 protein
TRBJ2-7	many	TRBV14	NA	TGTGCCAGCAGCCAAGACAGGGGAGTGAGCTACGAGCAGTACTTC	CASSQDRGVSYEQYF
TRBJ2-3	NA	TRBV20-1	NA	TGCAGTGCTTCCACGGGTACGGGGAGCACAGATACGCAGTATTTT	CSASTGTGSTDTQYF
TRBJ2-1	NA	TRBV5-5	TRBD2	TGTGCCAGCAGCTGGGGGCTAGCGGGATCGTTGTTCTTC	CASSWGLAGSLFF
TRBJ1-1	NA	TRBV4-2	NA	TGTGCCAGCAGCCAAGACGCGGGGACGAACACTGAAGCTTTCTTT	CASSQDAGTNTEAFF
TRBJ2-2	NA	TRBV29-1	NA	TGCAGCGGGTTCCGGGCGATCACCGGGGAGCTGTTTTTT	CSGFRAITGELFF
TRBJ1-1	few	TRBV7-2	TRBD1	TGTGCCAGCAGCGTGGACAGGGGCAATTATATGAACACTGAAGCTTTCTTT	CASSVDRGNYMNTEAFF
TRBJ1-1	few	TRBV5-4	NA	TGTGCCAGCAGCTTGGCCGAAGGAGTTGAAGCTTTCTTT	CASSLAEGVEAFF
TRBJ1-1	NA	TRBV20-1	NA	TGCAGTGCCCGCTCGGGGGGTGGGAACACTGAAGCTTTCTTT	CSARSGGGNTEAFF
TRBJ2-6	many	TRBV6-1	NA	TGTGCCAGCAACACTTTCTCTGGGGCCAACGTCCTGACTTTC	CASNTFSGANVLTF
TRBJ2-5	NA	TRBV15	TRBD1	TGTGCCACCAGCCAGGACAGGGCAGAGACCCAGTACTTC	CATSQDRAETQYF
TRBJ2-2	many	TRBV5-6	NA	TGTGCCAGCAGCTTATTCCCAGGGATTGCGAACACCGGGGAGCTGTTTTTT	CASSLFPGIANTGELFF
TRBJ2-7	NA	TRBV19	NA	TGTGCCAGTAGAACACCAGGAGGGACCTACGAGCAGTACTTC	CASRTPGGTYEQYF
TRBJ2-4	many	TRBV19	TRBD2	TGTGCCAGTAGCTTAGCGGCTTTTAGCGGGGCCAAAAACATTCAGTACTTC	CASSLAAFSGAKNIQYF
TRBJ2-7	many	TRBV5-1	TRBD1	TGCGCCAGCAGCGTCGACCGGGACAGGGGCCTCTACGAGCAGTACTTC	CASSVDRDRGLYEQYF
TRBJ2-2	few	TRBV5-1	TRBD2	TGCGCCAGCAGCTCTGATAGCGGGGGCCTTACCGGGGAGCTGTTTTTT	CASSSDSGGLTGELFF
TRBJ2-1	NA	TRBV5-6	NA	TGTGCCAGCAGCTTGTCGGGGGTACGACATGAGCAGTTCTTC	CASSLSGVRHEQFF
TRBJ2-6	many	TRBV12-3/TRBV12-4	TRBD1	TGTGCCAGCAGTTTACAGGGGGCGCTGGGGGCCAACGTCCTGACTTTC	CASSLQGALGANVLTF
TRBJ2-2	NA	TRBV20-1	TRBD2	TGCAGTGCTTCCGGACTAGCGGGGGGGCTGACCGGGGAGCTGTTTTTT	CSASGLAGGLTGELFF
TRBJ1-1	NA	TRBV20-1	NA	TGCAGTGCTTCTAGCCGGGGATGGACTGAAGCTTTCTTT	CSASSRGWTEAFF
TRBJ2-1	once	TRBV12-3/TRBV12-4	NA	TGTGCCAGCAGCGTCGGCCCCACTGAGCAGTTCTTC	CASSVGPTEQFF
TRBJ1-1	few	TRBV20-1	NA	TGCAGTGCTAGACCTTTGCAGGGGATGAACACTGAAGCTTTCTTT	CSARPLQGMNTEAFF
TRBJ2-3	NA	TRBV5-5	NA	TGTGCCAGCAGCTTGTTCGGGACACCCTCGTTGAAGGATACGCAGTATTTT	CASSLFGTPSLKDTQYF
TRBJ2-3	NA	TRBV5-5	TRBD2	TGTGCCAGCAGCTTAGTGGGACTAGGAATAGATACGCAGTATTTT	CASSLVGLGIDTQYF
TRBJ2-1	few	TRBV29-1	NA	TGCAGCGTTGGGGGTAGCGGACCCTACAATGAGCAGTTCTTC	CSVGGSGPYNEQFF
TRBJ2-2	few	TRBV3-1	NA	TGTGCCAGCAAGCGGTCCACCGGGGAGCTGTTTTTT	CASKRSTGELFF
TRBJ2-1	NA	TRBV11-2	NA	TGTGCCAGCAGCATATTGACAGGATACAATGAGCAGTTCTTC	CASSILTGYNEQFF